The entry that follows covers one TCR beta chain sequence. Its antigen is unknown. Systemic immunosuppression or a history of autoimmune disease excluded patients. Libraries were prepared by immunoSEQ multiplex PCR; TCRdb keeps only in-frame clonotypes and omits some of them. Here the sample spans roughly 53,000 clones, around four fifths being singletons. The sample originates from a study of OX40 agonist ivuxolimab in advanced cancers. Germline values: CDR1 SEHNR, CDR2 FQNEAQ (reference sequence). The CDR3 is made up of 15 amino acids. V was clipped by 6 bases and J by 7 bases; unmatched bases: 10. General observations from the study: Among patients with partial responses at 0.1-3.0 mg/kg, clonal expansion was among the lowest. Antigen specificity was not determined for the expanded peripheral T cells.

Sequenced here: CD4+ or CD8+ T cells sorted from blood, sampled in a trial of the OX40 agonist ivuxolimab. The chain has TRBV7-9 and TRBJ1-4, with 8 bases aligning to TRBD1. The sequence was obtained from an adult with an advanced solid tumor such as melanoma, head and neck, liver or kidney cancer. In DNA, the CDR3 is TGTGCCAGCAGGCCTGACAGGGGAGGTCGTGAAAAACTGTTTTTT. Its translation is CASRPDRGGREKLFF.